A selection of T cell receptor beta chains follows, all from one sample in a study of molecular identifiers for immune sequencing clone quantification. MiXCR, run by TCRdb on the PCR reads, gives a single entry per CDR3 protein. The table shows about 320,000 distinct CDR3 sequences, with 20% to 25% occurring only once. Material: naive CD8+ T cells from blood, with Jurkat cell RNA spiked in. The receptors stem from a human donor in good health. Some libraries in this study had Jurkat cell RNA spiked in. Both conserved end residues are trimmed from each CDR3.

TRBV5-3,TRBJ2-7,ASSLAPLRRDGYKQY
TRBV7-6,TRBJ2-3,ASSSHSLPTDTQY
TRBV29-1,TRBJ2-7,SVPGTSGGVYEQY
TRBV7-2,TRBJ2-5,ASSLSGGAQETQY
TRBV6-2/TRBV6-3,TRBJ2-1,ASSYGTGGRF
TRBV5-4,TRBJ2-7,ASSHGQGFEQY
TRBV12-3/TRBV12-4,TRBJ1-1,ASVTGRDTEAF
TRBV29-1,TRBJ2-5,SVEDRLKETQY
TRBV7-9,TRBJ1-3,ASRPPVGAGNTIY
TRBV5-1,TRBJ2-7,ASTLTGTGSYEQY
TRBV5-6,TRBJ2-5,ASSLEIRGQETQY
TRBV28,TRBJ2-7,ASSYRVRYEQY
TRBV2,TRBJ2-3,ASSEWPSGSGTDTQY
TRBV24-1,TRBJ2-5,ATSDHGTIQETQY
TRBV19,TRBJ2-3,ASSIDWDRGTDTQY
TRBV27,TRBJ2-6,ASSFLSPSGANVLT
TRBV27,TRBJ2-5,ASSFGGQETQY
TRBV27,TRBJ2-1,ASSFLALTRLGDEQF
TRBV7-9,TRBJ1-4,ASSSAGTTNEKLF
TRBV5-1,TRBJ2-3,ASSPTGGALGQY
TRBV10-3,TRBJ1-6,AISGGSTNSPLH